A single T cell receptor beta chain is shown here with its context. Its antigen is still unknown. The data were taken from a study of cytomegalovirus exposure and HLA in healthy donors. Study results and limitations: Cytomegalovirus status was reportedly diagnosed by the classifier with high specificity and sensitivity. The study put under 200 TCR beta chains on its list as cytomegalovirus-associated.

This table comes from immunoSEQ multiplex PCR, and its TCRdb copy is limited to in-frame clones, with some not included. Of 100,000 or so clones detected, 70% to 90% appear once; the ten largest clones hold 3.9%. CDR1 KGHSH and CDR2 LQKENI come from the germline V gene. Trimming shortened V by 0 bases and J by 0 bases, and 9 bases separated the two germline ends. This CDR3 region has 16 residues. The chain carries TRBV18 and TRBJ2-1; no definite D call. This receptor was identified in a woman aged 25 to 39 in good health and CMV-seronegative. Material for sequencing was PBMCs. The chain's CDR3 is CASSPPGGFSYNEQFF. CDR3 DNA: TGTGCCAGCTCACCACCCGGCGGTTTCTCCTACAATGAGCAGTTCTTC.